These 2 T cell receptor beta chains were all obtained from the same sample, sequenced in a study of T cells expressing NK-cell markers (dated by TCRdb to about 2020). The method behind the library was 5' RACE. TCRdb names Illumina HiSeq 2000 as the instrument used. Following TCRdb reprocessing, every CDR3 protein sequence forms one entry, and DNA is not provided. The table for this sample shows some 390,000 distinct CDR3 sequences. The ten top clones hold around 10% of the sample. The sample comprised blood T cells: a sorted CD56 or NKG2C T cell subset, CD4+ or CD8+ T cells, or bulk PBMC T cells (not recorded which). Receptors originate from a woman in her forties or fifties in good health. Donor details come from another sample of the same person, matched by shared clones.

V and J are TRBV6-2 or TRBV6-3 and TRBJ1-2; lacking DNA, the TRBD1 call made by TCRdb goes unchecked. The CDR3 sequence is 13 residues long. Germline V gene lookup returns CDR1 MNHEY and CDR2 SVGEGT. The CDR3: CASSFPGNYGYTF.

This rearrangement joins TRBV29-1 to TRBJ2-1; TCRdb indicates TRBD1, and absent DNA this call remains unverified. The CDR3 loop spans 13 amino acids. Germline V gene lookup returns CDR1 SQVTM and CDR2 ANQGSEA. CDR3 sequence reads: CSASHRGQNEQFF.